The 32 T cell receptor beta chains below all came from one sample that was sequenced in a study of cytomegalovirus exposure and HLA in healthy donors. Primers included in the PCR were 60 Vbeta and 13 Jbeta primers. Repertoires were generated with immunoSEQ multiplex PCR, while TCRdb's copy carries only in-frame clones and drops some. The profile shows about 190,000 clones, under 85% of them singletons. Source material: PBMCs. The receptors shown here come from a woman between 18 and 29 years old in good health and CMV-seronegative.

The rearrangement uses TRBV4-1 and TRBJ1-3; D unclear. Per the germline V gene, CDR1 is MGHRA and CDR2 is YSYEKL. V lost 0 bases and J lost 0, with 12 bases in between. The CDR3 covers 17 residues. The CDR3: CASSQDQNRNSGNTIYF. The CDR3 DNA reads TGCGCCAGCAGCCAAGATCAGAACAGAAACTCTGGAAACACCATATATTTT.

This clone was seen a handful of times. This chain connects TRBV6-5 to TRBJ2-1; D unclear. This CDR3 comprises 13 residues. The germline V and J ends were trimmed by 8 bases and 9 bases, with 17 bases remaining between them. The germline V gene encodes CDR1 MNHEY and CDR2 SVGAGI. CDR3 protein: CASRPRVFAEQFF. The CDR3, as DNA: TGTGCCAGCCGTCCTCGCGTTTTCGCTGAGCAGTTCTTC.

The V call is TRBV5-1, the J call TRBJ2-1; 10 positions match TRBD2. V shed 5 bases and J 3 bases; nucleotides not matched to a gene: 5. Germline CDR1 is SGHRS and CDR2 is YFSETQ. The CDR3 totals 15 residues. The CDR3 DNA reads as TGCGCCAGCAGTCCTAGCGGGAGATTCTACAATGAGCAGTTCTTC. Translating it yields CASSPSGRFYNEQFF.

V usage is TRBV2 and J usage is TRBJ2-1, with TRBD2 matching 9 bases. The V gene's germline CDR1 is SNHLY and CDR2 FYNNEI. Germline trimming cut 1 base from V and 5 bases from J; bases unmatched to any gene: 3. The CDR3 totals 15 residues. CDR3 residues: CASSEGGGDDNEQFF. CDR3 in DNA: TGTGCCAGCAGTGAAGGCGGGGGGGACGACAATGAGCAGTTCTTC.

This chain connects TRBV19 to TRBJ2-2; 7 nucleotides line up with TRBD2. V shed 2 bases and J 3 bases; nucleotides not matched to a gene: 6. This CDR3 is built from 16 residues. Germline V gene lookup returns CDR1 LNHDA and CDR2 SQIVND (reference sequence). CDR3 nucleotide sequence: TGTGCCAGTAGTATATTGGGAGGGAGGGACACCGGGGAGCTGTTTTTT. Protein: CASSILGGRDTGELFF.

The chain couples TRBV4-2 to TRBJ1-3; 7 nucleotides match TRBD1. Unmatched junction bases numbered 7, after V lost 0 bases and J lost 8 bases. CDR3 length equals 15 residues. Germline V gives CDR1 LGHNA, CDR2 YNFKEQ. The CDR3 loop is CASSQDRRTGDTIYF. In DNA, the CDR3 is TGTGCCAGCAGCCAAGATCGCCGGACAGGCGACACCATATATTTT.

The chain employs TRBV7-8 and TRBJ2-3, with D unresolved. Germline CDR1 is SGHVS and CDR2 is FQNEAQ. This CDR3 comprises 17 residues. Trimming took 0 bases from V and 1 from J, leaving 14 bases between them. CDR3 in DNA: TGTGCCAGCAGCTTAGCGCCAGCGACTTGGGGCACAGATACGCAGTATTTT. It specifies CASSLAPATWGTDTQYF.

This clone was observed a single time. The CDR3 nucleotides read TGCGCCAGCAGCTTGGCCCCGGGAACTGAAGCTTTCTTT. Translating gives CASSLAPGTEAFF. V usage is TRBV5-1 and J usage is TRBJ1-1; D not certain. Between the trimmed V and J ends, which lost 0 bases and 5 bases, there was a span of 8 bases. The CDR3 runs 13 residues. Per the germline V gene, CDR1 is SGHRS and CDR2 is YFSETQ.

This clone was seen a few times. The chain uses TRBV19 and TRBJ1-4; TRBD1 agrees at 9 bases. CDR1 is LNHDA and CDR2 is SQIVND in the germline V gene (reference sequence). This CDR3 contains 15 residues. The V gene end was trimmed by 2 bases and the J gene end by 7 bases; junction bases not matched to a gene: 5. The chain's CDR3 is CASSIPGQGSEKLFF. For the CDR3, the DNA is TGTGCCAGTAGTATACCGGGACAGGGAAGTGAAAAACTGTTTTTT.

The rearrangement joins TRBV27 to TRBJ2-3; D ambiguous. Trimming removed 6 bases from V and 0 bases from J, with 16 bases in between. CDR1 MNHEY and CDR2 SMNVEV come from the germline V gene (reference sequence). This CDR3 has 16 residues. CDR3 amino acids: CASSLQIATSTDTQYF. The CDR3 DNA is TGTGCCAGCAGCCTTCAGATCGCGACTAGCACAGATACGCAGTATTTT.

This chain uses TRBV9 with TRBJ1-2; 9 bases match TRBD1. The junction had 3 bases not matched to a gene; V was cut back by 2 bases and J by 1 base. This CDR3 spans 15 amino acids. Germline assignment: CDR1 SGDLS and CDR2 YYNGEE. The CDR3 bases are TGTGCCAGCAGCGTGGGACAGGGAAATAACTATGGCTACACCTTC. Translating gives CASSVGQGNNYGYTF. The complete variable domain, with remaining parts taken from reference TRBV9 and TRBJ1-2, reads DSGVTQTPKHLITATGQRVTLRCSPRSGDLSVYWYQQSLDQGLQFLIQYYNGEERAKGNILERFSAQQFPDLHSELNLSSLELGDSALYFCASSVGQGNNYGYTFGSGTRLTVV.

The chain carries TRBV5-6 and TRBJ2-1, with D maybe TRBD2 (5 bases). Trimming pared 1 base from V and 0 bases from J, leaving 11 bases between. The V gene's germline CDR1 is SGHDT and CDR2 YYEEEE. The CDR3 totals 16 residues. The CDR3 DNA reads TGTGCCAGCAGCTTGTTGACGGGATCCTCCTACAATGAGCAGTTCTTC. It specifies CASSLLTGSSYNEQFF.

This clone has only a few counts. The chain couples TRBV7-9 to TRBJ1-2; 7 bases are a match to TRBD1. In germline, CDR1 is SEHNR, CDR2 FQNEAQ (reference sequence). The J segment lost 4 bases and the V segment lost 2 bases, leaving 10 bases of the junction unmatched. The CDR3 has 16 amino acids. The CDR3 region has the DNA TGTGCCAGCAGCTTATTGACAGGGCGGCGTCTCTATGGCTACACCTTC. This sequence encodes CASSLLTGRRLYGYTF. Using reference TRBV7-9 and TRBJ1-2 for the parts outside the CDR3, the full variable domain is DTGVSQNPRHKITKRGQNVTFRCDPISEHNRLYWYRQTLGQGPEFLTYFQNEAQLEKSRLLSDRFSAERPKGSFSTLEIQRTEQGDSAMYLCASSLLTGRRLYGYTFGSGTRLTVV.

V is TRBV7-6 and J is TRBJ1-6; no reliable D call. Trimming left V 1 base short and J 5 bases short, with 15 bases between. This CDR3 has 17 amino acids. Per germline, CDR1 SGHVS and CDR2 FNYEAQ. This chain's CDR3 is CASSLGRKFYNNSPLHF. CDR3 in DNA: TGTGCCAGCAGCTTAGGCAGAAAGTTTTACAATAATTCACCCCTCCACTTT.

The V call is TRBV29-1, the J call TRBJ1-1, with D possibly being TRBD1 (5 bases). CDR1 and CDR2 from the germline V gene are SQVTM and ANQGSEA. Trimming took off 8 bases at V and 7 bases at J, with 29 bases between the two ends. This CDR3 has 16 amino acids. The CDR3 region has the DNA TGCAGCACCGGAAGGGGTTCAGCATCGTCGAGCAGTGAAGCTTTCTTT. It translates to CSTGRGSASSSSEAFF.

The chain carries TRBV7-9 and TRBJ1-4, with D unclear. This CDR3 contains 14 residues. V lost 2 bases to trimming and J lost 2 bases, with 6 bases between them. Germline V gene data show CDR1 as SEHNR and CDR2 as FQNEAQ (reference sequence). Here the CDR3 DNA reads TGTGCCAGCAGCTTACCGGGGACTAATGAAAAACTGTTTTTT. This codes for CASSLPGTNEKLFF.

The V call is TRBV5-6, the J call TRBJ2-1, with a possible D match to TRBD2 (6 bases). This CDR3 contains 12 residues. CDR1 and CDR2 from the germline V gene are SGHDT and YYEEEE. Between the trimmed V and J ends, which lost 7 bases and 7 bases, there was a span of 12 bases. In DNA, the CDR3 is TGTGCCAGCCGCCGGGACTTTAATGAGCAGTTCTTC. It specifies CASRRDFNEQFF.

The chain combines TRBV9 with TRBJ2-1, with a weak D call TRBD2 (7 bases). The CDR3 covers 17 residues. Trimming shortened V by 1 base and J by 5 bases, and 19 bases separated the two germline ends. From germline, CDR1 is SGDLS and CDR2 YYNGEE. The CDR3 region has the DNA TGTGCCAGCAGCGTAAAGGGAGGGCAGGGGTACCACAATGAGCAGTTCTTC. It translates to CASSVKGGQGYHNEQFF. The variable domain in full, with the rest retrieved from reference TRBV9 and TRBJ2-1, is DSGVTQTPKHLITATGQRVTLRCSPRSGDLSVYWYQQSLDQGLQFLIQYYNGEERAKGNILERFSAQQFPDLHSELNLSSLELGDSALYFCASSVKGGQGYHNEQFFGPGTRLTVL.

V gene TRBV6-6 combines with J gene TRBJ1-2, with D possibly TRBD1 on 5 matching bases. V shed 2 bases and J shed 7 bases, with 11 bases lying between them. The CDR3 runs to 13 residues. Germline V gene lookup returns CDR1 MNHNY and CDR2 SVGAGI (reference sequence). The CDR3, as DNA: TGTGCCAGCAGTTACAATGACAGAGGTGGCTACACCTTC. As protein: CASSYNDRGGYTF.

The chain couples TRBV6-5 to TRBJ1-1; D remains unclear. The CDR3 contains 13 residues. V lost 4 bases to trimming and J lost 9 bases, with 15 bases between them. Germline V lookup: CDR1 MNHEY, CDR2 SVGAGI. CDR3 loop: CASSSPSGPKAFF. In nucleotides, the CDR3 is TGTGCCAGCAGTTCTCCATCAGGCCCAAAAGCTTTCTTT.

The gene calls are TRBV7-2 and TRBJ1-5; D might be TRBD1 (6 bases). This CDR3 has 14 residues. Germline V gives CDR1 SGHTA, CDR2 FQGNSA. The V gene lost 3 bases and the J gene lost 2 bases, with 8 bases spanning the gap. CDR3 in amino acids: CASSLDSRNQPQHF. The CDR3 DNA is TGTGCCAGCAGCTTGGACAGTCGCAATCAGCCCCAGCATTTT.

The chain uses TRBV4-1 and TRBJ2-7; tentative D call: TRBD1 (5 bases). Trimming pared 3 bases from V and 0 bases from J, leaving 15 bases between. This CDR3 spans 16 amino acids. CDR1 MGHRA and CDR2 YSYEKL come from the germline V gene. The CDR3 protein is CASSHLTASSSYEQYF. In DNA form, the CDR3 reads TGCGCCAGCAGCCACCTGACAGCTTCGAGCTCCTACGAGCAGTACTTC.

V usage is TRBV9 and J usage is TRBJ1-1; D is possibly TRBD1 (5 bases). V was trimmed by 3 bases and J by 7 bases, leaving 13 bases between them. The CDR3 is 13 residues long. CDR1 and CDR2 from the germline V gene are SGDLS and YYNGEE. The CDR3 DNA follows: TGTGCCAGCAGCGGGGGATCGGGGGTTGAAGCTTTCTTT. Translating gives CASSGGSGVEAFF. The full variable domain, completed using reference TRBV9 and TRBJ1-1, is DSGVTQTPKHLITATGQRVTLRCSPRSGDLSVYWYQQSLDQGLQFLIQYYNGEERAKGNILERFSAQQFPDLHSELNLSSLELGDSALYFCASSGGSGVEAFFGQGTRLTVV.

This clone was counted between two and nine times. The chain is built from TRBV4-1 and TRBJ2-7, with 7 bases lining up with TRBD1. Unmatched junction bases numbered 6, after V lost 4 bases and J lost 3 bases. Germline CDR1 is MGHRA and CDR2 is YSYEKL. The CDR3 covers 14 residues. CDR3 sequence: CASSPPGTDYEQYF. The CDR3 DNA reads as TGCGCCAGCAGCCCCCCCGGGACAGACTACGAGCAGTACTTC.

This chain links TRBV9 with TRBJ2-1; TRBD2 aligns across 14 bases. Losses at the gene ends were 3 bases for V and 10 bases for J; bases not matched to a gene: 6. CDR1 and CDR2 (germline): SGDLS, YYNGEE. CDR3 length: 15 residues. CDR3 sequence: CASSDGLAGGLEQFF. In nucleotides, the CDR3 is TGTGCCAGCAGCGACGGACTAGCGGGGGGCCTGGAGCAGTTCTTC.

The V and J genes are TRBV5-6 and TRBJ1-2; D remains unclear. The CDR3 has 12 amino acids. Trimming pared 4 bases from V and 4 bases from J, leaving 8 bases between. Germline loops: CDR1 SGHDT, CDR2 YYEEEE. The CDR3 DNA reads TGTGCCAGCAGCGCCGTCGGCTATGGCTACACCTTC. The encoded protein is CASSAVGYGYTF.

The V call is TRBV19, the J call TRBJ1-1; D unresolved. V was shortened by 3 bases and J by 11 bases, with 13 bases between the two germline ends. CDR1 is LNHDA and CDR2 is SQIVND in the germline V gene (reference sequence). The length of the CDR3 is 12 residues. The CDR3 nucleotides read TGTGCCAGTAGTATTGGAGGGTTGGGCGCTTTCTTT. This gives the protein CASSIGGLGAFF.

The chain couples TRBV9 to TRBJ2-7; 7 bases fit TRBD2. The germline V gene has CDR1 SGDLS and CDR2 YYNGEE. This CDR3 has 15 residues. J gave up 0 bases and V 0 bases, and 3 bases lay outside the gene matches. The CDR3 bases are TGTGCCAGCAGCGTAGGGAGCGGGGACTCCTACGAGCAGTACTTC. It translates to CASSVGSGDSYEQYF.

CDR3 DNA sequence: TGTGCCAGCAGCTTATCGGCTAGCGGGGGGCAATGGTTCTTC. Translating gives CASSLSASGGQWFF. The chain combines TRBV7-3 with TRBJ2-1, with 11 nucleotides matching TRBD2. The ends lost 2 bases at V and 15 bases at J; junction bases unmatched: 9. Germline V gene data show CDR1 as SGHTA and CDR2 as FQGTGA. This CDR3 has 14 residues.

The chain recombines TRBV10-3 with TRBJ2-3; D may be TRBD2 (6 bases). Germline values: CDR1 ENHRY, CDR2 SYGVKD. The CDR3 runs to 13 residues. Between the trimmed V and J ends, which lost 6 bases and 3 bases, there was a span of 10 bases. As DNA, the CDR3 is TGTGCCATCAGAGGGGAGGAGACAGATACGCAGTATTTT. Its translation is CAIRGEETDTQYF.

The chain recombines TRBV5-1 with TRBJ1-2; D gene ambiguous. V shed 0 bases and J shed 0 bases, with 12 bases lying between them. Germline CDR1 reads SGHRS; CDR2 reads YFSETQ. The CDR3 is 16 residues long. CDR3 DNA: TGCGCCAGCAGCTTGGGAGCCCTCACAGCTAACTATGGCTACACCTTC. It specifies CASSLGALTANYGYTF.

This clone was seen a handful of times. The V and J genes are TRBV5-4 and TRBJ2-2, with a tentative D call TRBD2 (6 bases). Germline V lookup: CDR1 SGHNT, CDR2 YYREEE (reference sequence). V gave up 1 base and J gave up 6 bases, with 16 bases separating them. The CDR3 totals 16 residues. CDR3 amino acids: CASSLLVGTLPGELFF. The CDR3 nucleotides are TGTGCCAGCAGCTTGTTGGTAGGGACTCTTCCCGGGGAGCTGTTTTTT.